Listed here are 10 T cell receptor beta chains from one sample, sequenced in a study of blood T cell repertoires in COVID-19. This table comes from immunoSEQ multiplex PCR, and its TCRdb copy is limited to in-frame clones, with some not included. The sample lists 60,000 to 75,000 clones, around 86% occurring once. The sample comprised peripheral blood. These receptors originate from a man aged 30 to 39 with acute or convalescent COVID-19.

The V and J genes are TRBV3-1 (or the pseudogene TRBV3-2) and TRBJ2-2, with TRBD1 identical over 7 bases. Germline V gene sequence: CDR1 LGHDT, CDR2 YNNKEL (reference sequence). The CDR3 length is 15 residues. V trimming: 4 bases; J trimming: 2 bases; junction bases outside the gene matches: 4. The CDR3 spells CASSRWDSNTGELFF. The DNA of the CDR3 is TGTGCCAGCAGCCGATGGGACAGCAACACCGGGGAGCTGTTTTTT.

The CDR3: CASSLGASPNYGYTF. The CDR3 DNA reads TGTGCCAGCAGCTTAGGGGCCAGTCCGAACTATGGCTACACCTTC. The rearrangement links TRBV7-6 to TRBJ1-2, with no clear D. The V gene's germline CDR1 is SGHVS and CDR2 FNYEAQ. The CDR3 contains 15 residues. V shed 1 base and J shed 2 bases, with 11 bases lying between them.

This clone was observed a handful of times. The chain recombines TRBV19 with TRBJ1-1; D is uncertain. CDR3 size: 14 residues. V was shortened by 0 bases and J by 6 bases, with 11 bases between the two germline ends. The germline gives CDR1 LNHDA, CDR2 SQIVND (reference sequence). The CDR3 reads CASSIERGGAEAFF. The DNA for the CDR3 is TGTGCCAGTAGTATAGAACGGGGAGGTGCTGAAGCTTTCTTT.

CDR3 residues: CASSEQGTSGTDTQYF. CDR3 coding DNA: TGTGCCAGCAGTGAACAGGGGACTAGCGGGACAGATACGCAGTATTTT. The chain links TRBV2 to TRBJ2-3; 12 bases match TRBD2. V dropped 2 bases and J dropped 3; count of bases not matched to a gene: 3. Per the germline V gene, CDR1 is SNHLY and CDR2 is FYNNEI. The CDR3 spans 16 residues. The full variable domain, its missing parts supplied by reference TRBV2 and TRBJ2-3, is EPEVTQTPSHQVTQMGQEVILRCVPISNHLYFYWYRQILGQKVEFLVSFYNNEISEKSEIFDDQFSVERPDGSNFTLKIRSTKLEDSAMYFCASSEQGTSGTDTQYFGPGTRLTVL.

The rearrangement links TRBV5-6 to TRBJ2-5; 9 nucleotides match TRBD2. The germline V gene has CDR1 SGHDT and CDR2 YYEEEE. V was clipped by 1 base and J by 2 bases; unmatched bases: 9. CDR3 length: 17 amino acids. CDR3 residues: CASSLFTTSGPQETQYF. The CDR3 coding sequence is TGTGCCAGCAGCTTGTTTACCACTAGCGGGCCTCAAGAGACCCAGTACTTC.

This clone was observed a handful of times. For the CDR3, the DNA is TGTGCCAGCAGTTATAGGGCCAGGGGGCGCGACTATGGCTACACCTTC. It is translated as CASSYRARGRDYGYTF. The chain is built from TRBV6-2 or TRBV6-3 and TRBJ1-2; 8 bases align to TRBD1. The CDR3 extends over 16 amino acids. Looked up from germline, CDR1 is MNHEY and CDR2 is SVGEGT. The V segment lost 3 bases and the J segment 3 bases; nucleotides outside the gene matches: 9.

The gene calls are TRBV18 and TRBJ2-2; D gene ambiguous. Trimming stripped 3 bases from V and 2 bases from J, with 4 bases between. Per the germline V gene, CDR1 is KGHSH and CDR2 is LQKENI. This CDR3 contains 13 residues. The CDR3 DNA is TGTGCCAGCTCACCCGTAAACACCGGGGAGCTGTTTTTT. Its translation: CASSPVNTGELFF.

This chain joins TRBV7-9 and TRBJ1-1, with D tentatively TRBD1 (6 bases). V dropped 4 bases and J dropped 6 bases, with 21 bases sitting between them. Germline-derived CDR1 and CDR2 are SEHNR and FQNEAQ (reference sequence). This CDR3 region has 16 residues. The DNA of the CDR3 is TGTGCCAGCAGCTCCCACCATCGGGGAGGGGGGGCTGAAGCTTTCTTT. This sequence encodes CASSSHHRGGGAEAFF.

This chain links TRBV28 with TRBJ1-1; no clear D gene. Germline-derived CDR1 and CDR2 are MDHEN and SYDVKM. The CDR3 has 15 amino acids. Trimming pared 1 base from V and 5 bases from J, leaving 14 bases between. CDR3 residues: CASSLLDGGRTEAFF. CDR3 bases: TGTGCCAGCAGTTTATTGGACGGTGGGAGGACTGAAGCTTTCTTT.

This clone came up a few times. Here the CDR3 reads CASSLDSNYGYTF. The CDR3 DNA sequence: TGCGCCAGCAGCTTGGACAGTAACTATGGCTACACCTTC. The chain carries TRBV5-1 and TRBJ1-2; no firm D call. The germline gives CDR1 SGHRS, CDR2 YFSETQ. V was clipped by 0 bases and J by 1 base, with 4 bases between them. This CDR3 has 13 residues. Filled out from reference TRBV5-1 and TRBJ1-2, the complete variable domain reads KAGVTQTPRYLIKTRGQQVTLSCSPISGHRSVSWYQQTPGQGLQFLFEYFSETQRNKGNFPGRFSGRQFSNSRSEMNVSTLELGDSALYLCASSLDSNYGYTFGSGTRLTVV.